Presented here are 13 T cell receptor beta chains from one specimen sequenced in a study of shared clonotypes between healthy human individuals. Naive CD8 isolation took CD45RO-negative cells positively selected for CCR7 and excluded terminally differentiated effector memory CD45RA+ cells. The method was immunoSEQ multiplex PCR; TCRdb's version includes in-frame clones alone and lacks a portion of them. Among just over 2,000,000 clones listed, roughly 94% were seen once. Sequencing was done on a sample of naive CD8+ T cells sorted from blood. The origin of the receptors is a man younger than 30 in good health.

The CDR3 sequence: CASSFGQDTDTQYF. In nucleotides, the CDR3 is TGTGCCAGCAGCTTCGGACAGGACACAGATACGCAGTATTTT. J is TRBJ2-3 and V is TRBV7-8, with TRBD1 matching 7 bases. The length of the CDR3 is 14 residues. Germline lookup yields CDR1 SGHVS and CDR2 FQNEAQ. V gave up 3 bases and J gave up 2 bases; unmatched junction bases: 2.

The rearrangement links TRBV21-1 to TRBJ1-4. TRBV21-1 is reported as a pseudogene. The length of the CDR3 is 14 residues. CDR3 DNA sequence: TGTGCCAGCAGCCGCTGGGGGGGAGGTGAAAAACTGTTTTTT. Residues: CASSRWGGGEKLFF.

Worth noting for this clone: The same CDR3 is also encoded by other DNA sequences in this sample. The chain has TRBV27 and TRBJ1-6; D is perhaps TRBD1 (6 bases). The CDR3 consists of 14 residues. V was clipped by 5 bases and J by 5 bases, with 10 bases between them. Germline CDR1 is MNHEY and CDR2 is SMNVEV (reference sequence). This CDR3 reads CASSLGQNNSPLHF. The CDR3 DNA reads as TGTGCCAGCAGTCTCGGACAGAATAATTCACCCCTCCACTTT.

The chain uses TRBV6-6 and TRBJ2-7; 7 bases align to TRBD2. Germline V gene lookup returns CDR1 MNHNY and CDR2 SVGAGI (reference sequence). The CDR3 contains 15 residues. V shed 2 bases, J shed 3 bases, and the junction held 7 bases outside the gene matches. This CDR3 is CASSYAGAGIYEQYF. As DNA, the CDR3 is TGTGCCAGCAGTTACGCGGGAGCGGGAATCTACGAGCAGTACTTC.

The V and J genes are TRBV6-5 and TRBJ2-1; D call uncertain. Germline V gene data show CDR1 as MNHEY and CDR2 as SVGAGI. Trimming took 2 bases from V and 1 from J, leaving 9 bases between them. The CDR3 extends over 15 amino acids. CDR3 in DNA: TGTGCCAGCAGTTACGACGGAAGATCCTACAATGAGCAGTTCTTC. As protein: CASSYDGRSYNEQFF.

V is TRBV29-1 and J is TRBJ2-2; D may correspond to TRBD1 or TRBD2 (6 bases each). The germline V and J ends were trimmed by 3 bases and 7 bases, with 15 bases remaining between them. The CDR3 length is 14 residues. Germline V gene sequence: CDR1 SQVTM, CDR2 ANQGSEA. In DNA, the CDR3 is TGCAGCGTTGAGCTCTCGGGGGCTATCGGGGAGCTGTTTTTT. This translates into CSVELSGAIGELFF.

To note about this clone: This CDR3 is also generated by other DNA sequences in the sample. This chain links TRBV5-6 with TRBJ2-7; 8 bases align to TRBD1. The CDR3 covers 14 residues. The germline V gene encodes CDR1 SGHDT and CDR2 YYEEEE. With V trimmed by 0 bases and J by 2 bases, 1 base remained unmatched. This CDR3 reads CASSLGTGPYEQYF. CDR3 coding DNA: TGTGCCAGCAGCTTGGGGACAGGGCCCTACGAGCAGTACTTC.

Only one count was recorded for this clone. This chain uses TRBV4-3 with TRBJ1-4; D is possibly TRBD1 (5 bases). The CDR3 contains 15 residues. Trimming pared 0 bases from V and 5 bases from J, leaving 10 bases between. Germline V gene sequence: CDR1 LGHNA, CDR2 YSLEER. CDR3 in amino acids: CASSQDGTENEKLFF. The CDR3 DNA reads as TGCGCCAGCAGCCAAGATGGGACTGAGAATGAAAAACTGTTTTTT.

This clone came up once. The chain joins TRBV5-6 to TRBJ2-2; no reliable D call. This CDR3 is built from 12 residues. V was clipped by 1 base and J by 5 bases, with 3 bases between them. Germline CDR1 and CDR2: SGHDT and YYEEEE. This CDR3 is CASSLLTGELFF. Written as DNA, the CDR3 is TGTGCCAGCAGCTTGCTAACCGGGGAGCTGTTTTTT.

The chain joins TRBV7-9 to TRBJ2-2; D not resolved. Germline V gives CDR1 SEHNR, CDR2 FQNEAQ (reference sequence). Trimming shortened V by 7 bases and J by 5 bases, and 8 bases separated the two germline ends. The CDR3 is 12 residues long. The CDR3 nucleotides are TGTGCCAGCACCATAGTGACCGGGGAGCTGTTTTTT. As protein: CASTIVTGELFF. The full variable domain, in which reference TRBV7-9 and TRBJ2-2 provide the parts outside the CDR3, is DTGVSQNPRHKITKRGQNVTFRCDPISEHNRLYWYRQTLGQGPEFLTYFQNEAQLEKSRLLSDRFSAERPKGSFSTLEIQRTEQGDSAMYLCASTIVTGELFFGEGSRLTVL.

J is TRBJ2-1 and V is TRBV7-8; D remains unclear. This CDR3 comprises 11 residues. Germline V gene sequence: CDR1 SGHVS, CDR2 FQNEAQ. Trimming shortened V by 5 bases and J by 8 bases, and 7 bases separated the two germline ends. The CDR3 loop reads CASSGSDEQFF. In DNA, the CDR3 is TGTGCCAGCAGCGGTTCGGATGAGCAGTTCTTC.

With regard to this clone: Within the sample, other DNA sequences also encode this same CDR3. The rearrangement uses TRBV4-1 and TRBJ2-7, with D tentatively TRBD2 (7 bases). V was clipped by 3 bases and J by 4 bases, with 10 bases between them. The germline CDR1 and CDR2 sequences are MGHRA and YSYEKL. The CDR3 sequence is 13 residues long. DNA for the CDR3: TGCGCCAGCAGCCAGAGGGGGGGGTACGAGCAGTACTTC. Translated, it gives CASSQRGGYEQYF.

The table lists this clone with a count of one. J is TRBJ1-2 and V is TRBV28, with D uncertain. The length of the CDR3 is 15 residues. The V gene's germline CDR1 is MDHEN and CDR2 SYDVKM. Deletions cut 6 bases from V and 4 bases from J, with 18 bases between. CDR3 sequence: CASSASRWTAYGYTF. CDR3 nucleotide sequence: TGTGCCAGCAGCGCCAGTCGATGGACGGCCTATGGCTACACCTTC.